This T cell receptor (beta chain) was observed in a study of blood T cell repertoires in COVID-19. Across the study: The analysed material was cDNA or gDNA that came from T cells, B-cell-depleted T cells, or PBMCs.

Losses at the gene ends were 6 bases for V and 4 bases for J; bases not matched to a gene: 10. The CDR3 extends over 15 amino acids. The germline CDR1 and CDR2 sequences are ENHRY and SYGVKD. In the original workflow: Reference gene primers were amplified, and this amplification served to estimate nucleated cell counts. Some clones are missing from TCRdb's copy, which holds only in-frame ones; the method was immunoSEQ multiplex PCR. The DNA gave D and trimming, while V, J and clone size come from that table. The sample has 260,000 or so clones, around four fifths seen once. Participants came from about two dozen US areas, aged roughly 18 to 95 years.

This rearrangement joins TRBV10-3 to TRBJ1-2; TRBD1 agrees at 8 bases. The source is a woman aged 35 to 49 who had been exposed to COVID-19. Sample: PBMCs or T cells enriched from blood (not recorded which). CDR3 in DNA: TGTGCCATCAGCGGAGGGACAGGAGGTGGCTATGGCTACACCTTC. Residues: CAISGGTGGGYGYTF.